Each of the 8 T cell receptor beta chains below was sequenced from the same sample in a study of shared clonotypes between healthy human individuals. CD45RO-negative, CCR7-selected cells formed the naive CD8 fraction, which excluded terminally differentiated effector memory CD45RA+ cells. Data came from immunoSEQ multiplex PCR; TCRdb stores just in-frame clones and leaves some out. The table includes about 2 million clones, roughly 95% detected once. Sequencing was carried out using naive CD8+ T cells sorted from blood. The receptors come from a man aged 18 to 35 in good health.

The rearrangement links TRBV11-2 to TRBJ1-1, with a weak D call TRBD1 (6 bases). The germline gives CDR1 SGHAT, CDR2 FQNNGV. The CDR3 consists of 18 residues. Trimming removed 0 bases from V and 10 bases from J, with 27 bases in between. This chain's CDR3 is CASSLDLQGKIIDSGAFF. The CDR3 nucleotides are TGTGCCAGCAGCTTAGATCTTCAGGGGAAAATAATCGATTCTGGAGCTTTCTTT. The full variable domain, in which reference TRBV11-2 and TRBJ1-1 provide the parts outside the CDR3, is EAGVAQSPRYKIIEKRQSVAFWCNPISGHATLYWYQQILGQGPKLLIQFQNNGVVDDSQLPKDRFSAERLKGVDSTLKIQPAKLEDSAVYLCASSLDLQGKIIDSGAFFGQGTRLTVV.

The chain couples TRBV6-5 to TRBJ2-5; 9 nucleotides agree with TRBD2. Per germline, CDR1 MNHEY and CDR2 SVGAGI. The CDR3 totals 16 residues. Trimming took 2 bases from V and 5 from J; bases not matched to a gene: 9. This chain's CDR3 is CASSYGERGDGETQYF. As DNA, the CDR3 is TGTGCCAGCAGTTACGGGGAGCGGGGGGACGGGGAGACCCAGTACTTC.

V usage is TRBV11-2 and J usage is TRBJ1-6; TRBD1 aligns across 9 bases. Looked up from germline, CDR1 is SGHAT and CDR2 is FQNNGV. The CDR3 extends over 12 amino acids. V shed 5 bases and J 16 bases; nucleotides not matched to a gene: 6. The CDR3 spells CASSDDRGALHF. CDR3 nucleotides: TGTGCCAGCAGCGATGACAGGGGGGCACTCCACTTT.

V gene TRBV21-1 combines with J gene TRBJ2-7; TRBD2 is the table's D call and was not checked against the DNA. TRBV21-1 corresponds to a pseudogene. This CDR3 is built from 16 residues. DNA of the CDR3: TGTGCCAGCAGCCCCCCAGGACTCAGGGAGGCCTACGAGCAGTACTTC. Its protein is CASSPPGLREAYEQYF.

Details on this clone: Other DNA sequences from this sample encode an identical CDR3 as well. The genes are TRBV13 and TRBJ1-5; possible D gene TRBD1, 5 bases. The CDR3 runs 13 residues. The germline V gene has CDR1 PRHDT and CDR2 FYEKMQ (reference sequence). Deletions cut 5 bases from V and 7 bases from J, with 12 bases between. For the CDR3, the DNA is TGTGCCAGCAGCGCCGGGGGAGGGCAGCCCCAGCATTTT. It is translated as CASSAGGGQPQHF.

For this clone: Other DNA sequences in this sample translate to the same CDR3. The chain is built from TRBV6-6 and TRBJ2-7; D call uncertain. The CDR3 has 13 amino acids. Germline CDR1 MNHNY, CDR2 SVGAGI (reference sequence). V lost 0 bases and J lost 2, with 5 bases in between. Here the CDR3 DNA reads TGTGCCAGCAGTTACTCGGCGCCCTACGAGCAGTACTTC. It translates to CASSYSAPYEQYF.

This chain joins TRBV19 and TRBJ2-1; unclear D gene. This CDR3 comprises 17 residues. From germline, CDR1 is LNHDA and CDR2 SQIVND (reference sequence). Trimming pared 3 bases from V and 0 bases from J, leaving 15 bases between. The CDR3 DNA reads TGTGCCAGTAGTATGGTTTTAGGCGGCTCCTCCTACAATGAGCAGTTCTTC. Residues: CASSMVLGGSSYNEQFF.

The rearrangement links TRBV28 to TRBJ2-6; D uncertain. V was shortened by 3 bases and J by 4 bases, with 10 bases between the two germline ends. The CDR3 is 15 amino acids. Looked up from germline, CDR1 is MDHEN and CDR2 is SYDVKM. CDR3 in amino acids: CASSFSGIGANVLTF. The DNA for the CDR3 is TGTGCCAGCAGTTTTTCTGGGATAGGGGCCAACGTCCTGACTTTC.